This T cell receptor beta chain was captured in a study of OX40 agonist ivuxolimab in advanced cancers. Study-wide context: Ivuxolimab was an agonistic, fully human IgG2 monoclonal antibody directed against OX40 (CD134), a costimulatory receptor. Of the approximately 50 patients in dose escalation, 19 had hepatocellular carcinoma, about 15 had melanoma, 9 had renal cell carcinoma and 9 had head and neck cancer. Partial responses were achieved by three dose-escalation patients, of whom one had hepatocellular carcinoma and two had cutaneous melanoma. The point of sequencing TCRbeta in the periphery was to test whether ivuxolimab changed TCR sequence diversity and drove clonal T-cell expansion. The monotherapy dose-escalation portion (N of about 52 patients) of the phase I ivuxolimab trial is reported in the paper. The dose-escalation cohort was about 86% male with a mean age of roughly 62 years, ranging from roughly 23 to 90. Intravenous ivuxolimab was administered to patients every 2 weeks at six dose levels: 0.01, 0.1, 0.3, 1.5, 3 and 10 mg/kg. Patients were allowed to have had prior anti-PD-1, anti-PD-L1 or anti-CTLA-4 therapy, and 40% to 45% of the dose-escalation patients had been treated with checkpoint inhibitors.

Reading the germline V gene gives CDR1 SQVTM and CDR2 ANQGSEA. The CDR3 numbers 15 residues from cysteine through phenylalanine. Kept here is only the CDR3 DNA, which spans 45 bases and is read in frame from base 1. Relative to germline, V is missing 2 bases and J is missing 0 bases, with 3 bases of the junction outside any gene match. Patients with autoimmune disease history or receiving systemic immunosuppression were excluded from the trial. In every dose cohort, peripheral blood was drawn for TCR sequencing at baseline, cycle 4 day 1, and cycle 7 day 1. The samples were taken from a phase I, first-in-human, multicenter, open-label dose-escalation trial of ivuxolimab. The trial enrolled adults with locally advanced or metastatic head and neck squamous cell, hepatocellular, melanoma or renal cell carcinoma. Before TCR sequencing, CD4+ T cells and CD8+ T cells from peripheral blood were sorted into separate populations.

Relative to its sample, this clone is medium-sized (0.01 to 0.1%). Its antigen is currently not known. No quality values exist for individual bases; no much larger clone is one base distant. What the authors observed across the whole study: At doses of 0.1 to 3.0 mg/kg, clonal expansion of both CD4+ and CD8+ blood T cells was observed from baseline to week 6. In partial responders in the 0.1-3.0 mg/kg groups, normalized peripheral clonal expansion was found to be among the lowest, especially among CD8+ T cells. Low levels of normalized T-cell clonal expansion were also seen in some patients who did not respond. After ivuxolimab, expanded clones were on average more numerous among CD8+ T cells than among CD4+ T cells. The antigen specificity of the clonally expanded peripheral T cells was not determined.

For sequencing of the TCRbeta CDR3 region, genomic DNA was extracted from the sorted cells. TCRbeta CDR3 regions were sequenced using the immunoSEQ Assay. The table was pulled from immuneACCESS by TCRdb, which kept in-frame rearrangements only. Such tables lose some clones; where checked, under half of the loss comes from unresolved V genes, and the rest has no known cause. Here the sample has 50,000 to 60,000 clones; roughly 86% occur a single time. Jointly, the top ten make up approximately 14% of the sample. This TCR came from an adult with an advanced solid tumor such as melanoma, head and neck, liver or kidney cancer. The chain couples TRBV29-1 to TRBJ2-7; 11 bases in between match TRBD2. The material was CD4+ or CD8+ T cells sorted from blood, obtained in a trial of the OX40 agonist ivuxolimab. The bases read TGCAGCGTTGAAACACTAGCGGGAGCCTCCTACGAGCAGTACTTC. Translated, it reads CSVETLAGASYEQYF.